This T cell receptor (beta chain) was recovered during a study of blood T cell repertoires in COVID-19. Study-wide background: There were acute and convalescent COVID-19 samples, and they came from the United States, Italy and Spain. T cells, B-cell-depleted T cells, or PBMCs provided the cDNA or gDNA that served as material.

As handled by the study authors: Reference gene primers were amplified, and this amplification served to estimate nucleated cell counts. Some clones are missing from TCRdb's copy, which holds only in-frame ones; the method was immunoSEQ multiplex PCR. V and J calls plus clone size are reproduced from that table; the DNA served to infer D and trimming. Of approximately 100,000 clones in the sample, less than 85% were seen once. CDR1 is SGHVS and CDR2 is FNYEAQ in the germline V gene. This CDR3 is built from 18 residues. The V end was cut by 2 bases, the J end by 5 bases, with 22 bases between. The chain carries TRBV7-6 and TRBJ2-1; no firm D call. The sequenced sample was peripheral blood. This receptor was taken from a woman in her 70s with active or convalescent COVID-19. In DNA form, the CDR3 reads TGTGCCAGCAGCTTAAGAATCCAATCTACTACCTATCACAATGAGCAGTTCTTC. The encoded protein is CASSLRIQSTTYHNEQFF.